This T cell receptor (beta chain) was sequenced for a study of shared clonotypes between healthy human individuals. Repertoires were generated with immunoSEQ multiplex PCR, while TCRdb's copy carries only in-frame clones and drops some. The table lists under 2,500,000 clones, nearly 97% of them singletons. This CDR3 has 14 residues. V dropped 6 bases and J dropped 0 bases, with 11 bases sitting between them. Germline V CDR1 and CDR2: ENHRY, SYGVKD. The sequenced material came from naive CD4+ T cells sorted from blood. The sample's subset: CD45RA+ positively selected. The chain has TRBV10-3 and TRBJ1-2; tentative D call: TRBD1 (6 bases). This clonotype originated in a man younger than 35 in good health. Here the CDR3 reads CAIRDRSSNYGYTF. The CDR3 bases are TGTGCCATCAGAGACAGGTCCTCTAACTATGGCTACACCTTC.